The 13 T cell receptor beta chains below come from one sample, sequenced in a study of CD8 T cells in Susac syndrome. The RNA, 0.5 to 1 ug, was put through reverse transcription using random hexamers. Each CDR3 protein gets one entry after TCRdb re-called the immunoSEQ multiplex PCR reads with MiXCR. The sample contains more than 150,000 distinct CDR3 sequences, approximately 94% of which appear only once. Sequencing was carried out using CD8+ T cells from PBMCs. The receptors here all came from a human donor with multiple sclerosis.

DNA of the CDR3: TGTGCCTGGAGTGTACGGGCAGATTATGGCTACACCTTC. This gives the protein CAWSVRADYGYTF. V is TRBV30 and J is TRBJ1-2; D is ambiguous. Germline assignment: CDR1 GTSNPN and CDR2 SVGIG (reference sequence). The CDR3 contains 13 residues. The V and J ends lost 0 bases and 5 bases respectively, with 10 bases between them. Combining the CDR3 with reference TRBV30 and TRBJ1-2 gives the whole variable domain SQTIHQWPATLVQPVGSPLSLECTVEGTSNPNLYWYRQAAGRGLQLLFYSVGIGQISSEVPQNLSASRPQDRQFILSSKKLLLSDSGFYLCAWSVRADYGYTFGSGTRLTVV.

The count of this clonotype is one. The CDR3 here is CSVQKGRDNEQFF. DNA for the CDR3: TGCAGCGTTCAGAAAGGGCGGGACAATGAGCAGTTCTTC. V gene TRBV29-1 combines with J gene TRBJ2-1; tentatively, D is TRBD2 (5 bases). The germline gives CDR1 SQVTM, CDR2 ANQGSEA. V was cut by 5 bases and J by 5 bases, with 13 bases left in between. CDR3 size: 13 residues.

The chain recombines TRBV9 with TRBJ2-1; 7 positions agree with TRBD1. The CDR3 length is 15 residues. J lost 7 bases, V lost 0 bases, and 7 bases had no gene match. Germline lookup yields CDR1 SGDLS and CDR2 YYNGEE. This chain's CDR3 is CASSVEQGTPNEQFF. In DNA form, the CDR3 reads TGTGCCAGCAGCGTAGAACAGGGGACCCCTAATGAGCAGTTCTTC.

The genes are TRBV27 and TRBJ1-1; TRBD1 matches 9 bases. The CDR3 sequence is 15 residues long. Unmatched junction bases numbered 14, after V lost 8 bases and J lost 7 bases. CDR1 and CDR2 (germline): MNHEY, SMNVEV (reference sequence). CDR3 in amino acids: CASGGVAGQGIEAFF. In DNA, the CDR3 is TGTGCCAGCGGGGGAGTCGCGGGACAGGGAATTGAAGCTTTCTTT.

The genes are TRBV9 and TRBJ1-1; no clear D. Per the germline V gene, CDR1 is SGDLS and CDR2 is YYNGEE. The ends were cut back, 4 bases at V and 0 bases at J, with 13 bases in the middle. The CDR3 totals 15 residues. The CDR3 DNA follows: TGTGCCAGCAGCACGGACTTCAGCATGAACACTGAAGCTTTCTTT. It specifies CASSTDFSMNTEAFF.

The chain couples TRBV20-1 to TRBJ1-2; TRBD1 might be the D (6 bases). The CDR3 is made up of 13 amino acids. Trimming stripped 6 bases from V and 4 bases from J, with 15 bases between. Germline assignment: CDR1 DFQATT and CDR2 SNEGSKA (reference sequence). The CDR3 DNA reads TGCAGTGCGCCTGCAGGGGTTGGCTATGGCTACACCTTC. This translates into CSAPAGVGYGYTF.

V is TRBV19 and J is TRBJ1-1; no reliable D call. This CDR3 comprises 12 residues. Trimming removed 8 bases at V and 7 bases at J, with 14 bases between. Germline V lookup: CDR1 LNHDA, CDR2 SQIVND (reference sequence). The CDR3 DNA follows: TGTGCCAGTGGACTGCCACTGGGTGAAGCTTTCTTT. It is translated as CASGLPLGEAFF.

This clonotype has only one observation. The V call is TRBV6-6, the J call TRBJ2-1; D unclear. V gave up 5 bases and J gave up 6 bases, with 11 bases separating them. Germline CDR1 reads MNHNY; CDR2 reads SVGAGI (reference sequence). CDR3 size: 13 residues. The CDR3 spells CASSPDTTNEQFF. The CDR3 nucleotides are TGTGCCAGCAGTCCTGACACCACCAATGAGCAGTTCTTC.

The CDR3 nucleotides read TGTGCCAGCAGCTTAGCGCAGGGGTCGGAGCAGTACTTC. Encoded protein: CASSLAQGSEQYF. The V and J genes are TRBV7-9 and TRBJ2-7, with D possibly TRBD1 on 6 matching bases. The CDR3 covers 13 residues. Germline V CDR1 and CDR2: SEHNR, FQNEAQ (reference sequence). V lost 0 bases and J lost 7, with 10 bases in between.

CDR3 protein: CSARISGERGYTF. The CDR3 DNA is TGCAGTGCTCGAATCTCAGGGGAGCGGGGCTACACCTTC. This chain links TRBV20-1 with TRBJ1-2; TRBD1 might be the D (6 bases). V lost 5 bases, J lost 8 bases, and 18 bases lay in between. This CDR3 has 13 residues. The germline gives CDR1 DFQATT, CDR2 SNEGSKA (reference sequence).

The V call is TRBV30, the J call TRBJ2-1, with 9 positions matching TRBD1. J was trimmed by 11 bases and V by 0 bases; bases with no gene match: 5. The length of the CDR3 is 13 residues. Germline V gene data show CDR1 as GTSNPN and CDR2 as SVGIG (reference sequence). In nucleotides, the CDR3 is TGTGCCTGGAGTGTCTACAGGGGGCCGCAGCAGTTCTTC. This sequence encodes CAWSVYRGPQQFF.

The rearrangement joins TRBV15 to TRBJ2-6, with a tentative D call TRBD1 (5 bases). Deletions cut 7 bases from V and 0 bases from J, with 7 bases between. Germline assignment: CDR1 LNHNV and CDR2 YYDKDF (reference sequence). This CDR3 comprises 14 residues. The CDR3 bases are TGTGCCACCAATCAGGGCTCTGGGGCCAACGTCCTGACTTTC. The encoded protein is CATNQGSGANVLTF.

The CDR3 is CSARDTSTSGRYNEQFF. The DNA for the CDR3 is TGCAGTGCTAGAGACACATCGACTAGCGGGAGATACAATGAGCAGTTCTTC. The chain recombines TRBV20-1 with TRBJ2-1; 12 positions agree with TRBD2. There are 17 residues in the CDR3. The V gene end was trimmed by 0 bases and the J gene end by 4 bases; junction bases not matched to a gene: 7. From germline, CDR1 is DFQATT and CDR2 SNEGSKA (reference sequence).